These 11 T cell receptor beta chains originate from one sample sequenced in a study of cytomegalovirus exposure and HLA in healthy donors (dated by TCRdb to about 2017). The library was built by means of the immunoSEQ multiplex PCR assay. A mixture of 60 forward primers for TCR Vbeta segments and 13 reverse primers for TCR Jbeta segments was used in the multiplex PCR. TCRdb mirrors the immuneACCESS table, restricted to in-frame sequences. Some clones are absent from its copies; in checked studies, under half trace to an unresolved V gene, and the reason for the others is unknown. Counted in this sample were about 140,000 clones; 80% of them appeared once. The ten largest make up 2% to 3% of the sample. The sample taken for sequencing was PBMCs. The receptor source for this set is a man aged 50-59 years in good health and CMV-seronegative.

The chain carries TRBV7-8 and TRBJ1-2; 11 nucleotides line up with TRBD1. The V gene end was trimmed by 5 bases and the J gene end by 5 bases; junction bases not matched to a gene: 7. CDR1 is SGHVS and CDR2 is FQNEAQ in the germline V gene. This CDR3 has 15 amino acids. CDR3: CASSKTGTGGYGYTF. CDR3 sequence (DNA): TGTGCCAGCAGCAAAACCGGGACAGGGGGATATGGCTACACCTTC.

This chain connects TRBV28 to TRBJ1-2; 11 positions agree with TRBD1. The germline V gene has CDR1 MDHEN and CDR2 SYDVKM. This CDR3 has 15 amino acids. V dropped 5 bases and J dropped 7; count of bases not matched to a gene: 9. Here the CDR3 reads CASSPGQGGEGGYTF. In DNA form, the CDR3 reads TGTGCCAGCAGTCCGGGACAGGGGGGGGAGGGTGGCTACACCTTC.

V usage is TRBV6-1 and J usage is TRBJ2-7; a possible D gene is TRBD1 (6 bases). The CDR3 has 11 amino acids. CDR1 is MNHNS, CDR2 SASEGT, per germline. The ends were cut back, 7 bases at V and 6 bases at J, with 10 bases in the middle. CDR3 bases: TGTGCCAGCATACAGGGCCTCGAGCAGTACTTC. It yields the protein CASIQGLEQYF.

The chain carries TRBV30 and TRBJ1-1, with TRBD1 identical over 10 bases. The germline V gene has CDR1 GTSNPN and CDR2 SVGIG (reference sequence). The CDR3 runs 14 residues. V lost 1 base and J lost 2; bases outside the gene matches: 1. The CDR3 sequence: CAWSGDRGNTEAFF. For the CDR3, the DNA is TGTGCCTGGAGTGGGGACAGGGGTAACACTGAAGCTTTCTTT.

The rearrangement uses TRBV2 and TRBJ1-4, with D perhaps matching TRBD1 (6 bases). The CDR3 totals 14 residues. Trimming removed 5 bases from V and 0 bases from J, with 7 bases in between. CDR1 and CDR2 (germline): SNHLY, FYNNEI. The CDR3: CASSRTATNEKLFF. The CDR3 nucleotides are TGTGCCAGCAGTAGGACAGCAACTAATGAAAAACTGTTTTTT. Together with reference TRBV2 and TRBJ1-4, the CDR3 gives the full variable domain: EPEVTQTPSHQVTQMGQEVILRCVPISNHLYFYWYRQILGQKVEFLVSFYNNEISEKSEIFDDQFSVERPDGSNFTLKIRSTKLEDSAMYFCASSRTATNEKLFFGSGTQLSVL.

The V and J genes are TRBV6-6 and TRBJ2-7; 7 bases fit TRBD1. The CDR3 is 12 amino acids. Germline V gene lookup returns CDR1 MNHNY and CDR2 SVGAGI (reference sequence). V was pared by 8 bases and J by 0 bases, with 1 base of the junction left unmatched. CDR3 protein: CASGDSSYEQYF. The CDR3 DNA reads as TGTGCCAGCGGGGACAGCTCCTACGAGCAGTACTTC.

The CDR3 DNA reads as TGTGCCAGCAGTTCTCCGGACAGGGGGCCCCGGTCGTCCTACGAGCAGTACTTC. It specifies CASSSPDRGPRSSYEQYF. This rearrangement joins TRBV28 to TRBJ2-7; 11 bases align to TRBD1. The V and J ends lost 4 bases and 1 base, in that order; junction bases with no gene match: 12. CDR1 is MDHEN, CDR2 SYDVKM, per germline. The CDR3 extends over 18 amino acids.

This clone was seen more than once but under ten times. The rearrangement uses TRBV19 and TRBJ1-1; TRBD1 matches at 8 bases. Germline trimming cut 4 bases from V and 1 base from J; bases unmatched to any gene: 5. The CDR3 extends over 15 amino acids. Germline CDR1 is LNHDA and CDR2 is SQIVND (reference sequence). CDR3 nucleotides: TGTGCCAGTAGTACCCGCGGACAGGGGAACACTGAAGCTTTCTTT. It codes for CASSTRGQGNTEAFF.

J is TRBJ2-7 and V is TRBV10-1; D is perhaps TRBD2 (5 bases). Germline CDR1 reads WNHNN; CDR2 reads SYGVQD (reference sequence). Between the trimmed V and J ends, which lost 9 bases and 1 base, there was a span of 10 bases. The CDR3 totals 12 residues. As DNA, the CDR3 is TGCGCCAGTAGCCGAGGGTCCTACGAGCAGTACTTC. Translated: CASSRGSYEQYF.

Here the CDR3 reads CASRNPGWGTDTQYF. CDR3 sequence (DNA): TGTGCCAGCAGAAATCCAGGGTGGGGCACAGATACGCAGTATTTT. This chain uses TRBV2 with TRBJ2-3, with D tentatively TRBD1 (5 bases). In germline, CDR1 is SNHLY, CDR2 FYNNEI. Trimming stripped 6 bases from V and 1 base from J, with 14 bases between. This CDR3 spans 15 amino acids.

V and J are TRBV28 and TRBJ2-2; 14 bases are shared with TRBD2. The V gene end was trimmed by 10 bases and the J gene end by 6 bases; junction bases not matched to a gene: 4. There are 14 residues in the CDR3. CDR1 and CDR2 (germline): MDHEN, SYDVKM. CDR3 DNA: TGTGCCACCCGGACTAGCGGGGGGTCCGGGGAGCTGTTTTTT. Amino acids: CATRTSGGSGELFF.